This TCR beta chain was identified during a study of T cells in Graves' hyperthyroidism and ophthalmopathy. Study as a whole: Sampling of peripheral blood happened at initial diagnosis, prior to any treatment.

J lost 3 bases, V lost 4 bases, and 7 bases had no gene match. Germline CDR1 is SGDLS and CDR2 is YYNGEE. This CDR3 contains 16 residues. RNA transcripts gave rise to amplified TCR beta CDR3 regions. HTBI primers were used for first-round RT-PCR of the TCR CDR3. MiXCR, applied by TCRdb to the multiplex PCR reads, yields one record per CDR3 protein. The data hold roughly 110,000 distinct CDR3 sequences, with approximately 15% observed a single time. This clonotype has a count of ten or more. The gene calls are TRBV9 and TRBJ2-3; TRBD2 agrees at 11 bases. The receptor's source is a woman aged 50 to 60 with Graves' hyperthyroidism. Sequencing was performed on blood. CDR3 region: CASSLSGRGMTDTQYF. CDR3 coding DNA: TGTGCCAGCAGCCTTAGCGGGAGGGGAATGACAGATACGCAGTATTTT.